Listed here is a single TCR beta chain. Its target is unknown. This CDR3 spans 16 amino acids. V shed 7 bases, J shed 1 base, and the junction held 7 bases outside the gene matches. Per the germline V gene, CDR1 is MDHEN and CDR2 is SYDVKM. This specimen comes from a study of cytomegalovirus exposure and HLA in healthy donors. Study-wide points: In a later analysis, common viral pathogens appeared linked to several of the most significant clusters.

Vbeta (60) and Jbeta (13) primers were used in the PCR. Assay used: immunoSEQ multiplex PCR; TCRdb lists only in-frame clones, some missing. The data include about 120,000 clones; the top ten clones carry approximately 1.6%. The sequence derives from a man younger than 35 in good health and CMV-seronegative. The sample was PBMCs. This sequence joins TRBV28 and TRBJ2-3; 11 positions agree with TRBD2. Here the CDR3 reads CASTLGLADRTDTQYF. In DNA, the CDR3 is TGTGCCAGCACCTTGGGACTAGCGGACCGCACAGATACGCAGTATTTT.